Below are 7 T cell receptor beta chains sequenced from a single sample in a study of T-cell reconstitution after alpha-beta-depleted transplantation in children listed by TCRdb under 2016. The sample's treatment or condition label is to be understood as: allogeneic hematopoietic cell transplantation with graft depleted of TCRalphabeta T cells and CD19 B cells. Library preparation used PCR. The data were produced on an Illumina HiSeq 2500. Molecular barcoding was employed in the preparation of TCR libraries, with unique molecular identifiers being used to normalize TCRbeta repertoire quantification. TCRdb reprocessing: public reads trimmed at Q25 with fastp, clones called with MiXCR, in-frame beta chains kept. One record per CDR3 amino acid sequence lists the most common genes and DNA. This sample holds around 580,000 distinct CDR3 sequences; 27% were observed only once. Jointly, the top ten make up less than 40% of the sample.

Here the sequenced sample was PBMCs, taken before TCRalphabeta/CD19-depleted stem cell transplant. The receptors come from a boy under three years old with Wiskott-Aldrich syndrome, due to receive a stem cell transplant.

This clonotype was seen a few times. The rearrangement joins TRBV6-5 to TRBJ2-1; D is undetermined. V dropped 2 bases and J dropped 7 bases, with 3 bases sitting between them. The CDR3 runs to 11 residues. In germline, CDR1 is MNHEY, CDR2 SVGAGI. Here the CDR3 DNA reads TGTGCCAGCAGTTACGGGAATGAGCAGTTCTTC. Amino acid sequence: CASSYGNEQFF.

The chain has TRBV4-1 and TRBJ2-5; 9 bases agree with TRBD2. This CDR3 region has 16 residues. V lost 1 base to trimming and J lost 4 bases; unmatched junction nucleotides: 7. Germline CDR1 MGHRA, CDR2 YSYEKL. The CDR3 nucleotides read TGCGCCAGCAGCCAAGCCAGCGGGAGGTTTGGAGAGACCCAGTACTTC. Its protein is CASSQASGRFGETQYF.

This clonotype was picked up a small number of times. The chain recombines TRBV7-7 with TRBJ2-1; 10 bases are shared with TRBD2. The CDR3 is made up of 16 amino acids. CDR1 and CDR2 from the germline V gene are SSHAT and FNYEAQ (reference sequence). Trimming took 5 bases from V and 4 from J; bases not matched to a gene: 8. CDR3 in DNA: TGTGCCAGCAGCCCAAGTAGCGGGAGGCCATACAATGAGCAGTTCTTC. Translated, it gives CASSPSSGRPYNEQFF.

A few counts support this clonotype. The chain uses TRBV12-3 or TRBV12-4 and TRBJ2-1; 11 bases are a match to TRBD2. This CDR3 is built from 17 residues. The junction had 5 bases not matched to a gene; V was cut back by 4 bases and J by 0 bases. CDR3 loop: CASSWLAGGSSYNEQFF. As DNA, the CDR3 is TGTGCCAGCAGTTGGCTAGCGGGGGGATCCTCCTACAATGAGCAGTTCTTC.

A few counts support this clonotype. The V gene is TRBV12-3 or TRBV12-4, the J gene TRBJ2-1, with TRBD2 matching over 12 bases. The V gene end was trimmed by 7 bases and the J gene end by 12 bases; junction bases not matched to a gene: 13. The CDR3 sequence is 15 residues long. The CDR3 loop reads CASTGTSGRIGGQFF. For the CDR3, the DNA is TGTGCCAGCACCGGAACTAGCGGGAGGATTGGAGGGCAGTTCTTC.

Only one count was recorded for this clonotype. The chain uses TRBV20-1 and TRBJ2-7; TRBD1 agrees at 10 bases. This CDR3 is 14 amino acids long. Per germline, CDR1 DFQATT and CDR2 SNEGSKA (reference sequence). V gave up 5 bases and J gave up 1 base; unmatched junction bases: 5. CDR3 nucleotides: TGCAGTGCTTCCCGACAGGGGGCATCCTACGAGCAGTACTTC. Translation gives CSASRQGASYEQYF.

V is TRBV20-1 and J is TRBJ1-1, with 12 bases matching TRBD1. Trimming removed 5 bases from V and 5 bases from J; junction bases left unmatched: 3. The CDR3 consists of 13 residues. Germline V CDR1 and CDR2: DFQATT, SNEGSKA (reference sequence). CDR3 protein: CSAGTGGWTEAFF. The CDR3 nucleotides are TGCAGTGCTGGGACAGGGGGCTGGACTGAAGCTTTCTTT.